The rows below give T cell receptor beta chains drawn from one sample of a study of identifying expanded T cells in peripheral blood. TCRdb's copy holds only in-frame clones and misses some; the assay was immunoSEQ multiplex PCR. The sample consists of around 130,000 clones, around 88% of them appearing once. Input material: blood. These receptors came from a person aged 18 to 70 in good health. CDR3s include the opening cysteine and the closing phenylalanine or tryptophan. D genes are given only for firm matches. Size values are once, few and many counts, or a class for expanded clones, and some rows have none.

D,size,V,length,J,CDR3,DNA
NA,NA,TRBV2,14,TRBJ1-2,CASSPRPGHGGYTF,TGTGCCAGCAGCCCGCGTCCCGGGCATGGTGGCTACACCTTC
NA,NA,TRBV6-6,13,TRBJ1-5,CASSSSTNQPQHF,TGTGCCAGCAGTTCCTCGACCAATCAGCCCCAGCATTTT
NA,NA,TRBV27,12,TRBJ1-5,CASSSRNQPQHF,TGTGCCAGCAGTTCCCGGAATCAGCCCCAGCATTTT
NA,NA,TRBV5-1,16,TRBJ2-2,CASTVSRTVNTGELFF,TGCGCCAGCACCGTGTCCAGGACAGTTAACACCGGGGAGCTGTTTTTT
NA,NA,TRBV27,15,TRBJ1-4,CASSSGIYIGEKLFF,TGTGCCAGCAGCTCTGGGATCTACATCGGGGAAAAACTGTTTTTT
TRBD1,once,TRBV5-6,14,TRBJ2-2,CASSLGGQEWELFF,TGTGCCAGCAGCCTGGGGGGACAGGAATGGGAGCTGTTTTTT
NA,NA,TRBV2,13,TRBJ2-7,CARSLEGSYEQYF,TGTGCCAGATCACTGGAGGGGTCCTACGAGCAGTACTTC
TRBD1,NA,TRBV6-1,16,TRBJ2-1,CASSESLQGAWNEQFF,TGTGCCAGCAGTGAATCCCTACAGGGGGCTTGGAATGAGCAGTTCTTC
TRBD2,NA,TRBV6-4,15,TRBJ2-1,CASSDGGSGTNEQFF,TGTGCCAGCTCCGACGGGGGTAGCGGGACTAATGAGCAGTTCTTC
TRBD2,NA,TRBV11-2,16,TRBJ2-3,CASSFNWLADTDTQYF,TGTGCCAGCAGCTTTAATTGGCTAGCGGACACAGATACGCAGTATTTT
NA,NA,TRBV7-3,18,TRBJ2-1,CASSLRGPGLGSYNEQFF,TGTGCCAGCAGCTTAAGGGGGCCCGGACTTGGCTCCTACAATGAGCAGTTCTTC
NA,NA,TRBV10-3,14,TRBJ2-5,CAISEWGDQETQYF,TGTGCCATCAGTGAGTGGGGGGACCAAGAGACCCAGTACTTC
NA,NA,TRBV4-2,15,TRBJ1-6,CASSQATTGFSPLHF,TGTGCCAGCAGCCAGGCTACTACAGGGTTCTCACCCCTCCACTTT
NA,once,TRBV30,12,TRBJ2-7,CAWAKGDYEQYF,TGTGCCTGGGCAAAGGGGGACTACGAGCAGTACTTC
NA,NA,TRBV2,16,TRBJ2-3,CASSDPRDGSGDTQYF,TGTGCCAGCAGCGACCCCCGGGACGGCTCAGGAGATACGCAGTATTTT
NA,NA,TRBV18,17,TRBJ1-1,CASSPPGVGARNTEAFF,TGTGCCAGCTCACCACCGGGAGTAGGGGCTAGGAACACTGAAGCTTTCTTT
NA,NA,TRBV19,15,TRBJ1-1,CASSSSGPSHTEAFF,TGTGCCAGTAGTTCGTCTGGACCATCTCACACTGAAGCTTTCTTT
NA,NA,TRBV19,14,TRBJ2-1,CASSSLAGENEQFF,TGTGCCAGTAGTTCCCTAGCCGGAGAGAATGAGCAGTTCTTC
NA,NA,TRBV19,15,TRBJ2-7,CASSMGQAIRDEQYF,TGTGCCAGTAGTATGGGGCAGGCAATACGAGACGAGCAGTACTTC
NA,NA,TRBV10-1,13,TRBJ2-3,CASPNRARDTQYF,TGCGCCAGCCCGAACCGGGCTCGGGATACGCAGTATTTT
NA,NA,TRBV7-3,12,TRBJ2-1,CASSLGVNEQFF,TGTGCCAGCAGCTTAGGTGTCAATGAGCAGTTCTTC
TRBD1,once,TRBV7-8,12,TRBJ2-7,CASRDRGLEQYF,TGTGCCAGCAGAGACAGGGGGCTCGAGCAGTACTTC
TRBD1,NA,TRBV9,15,TRBJ2-7,CASSVGAGGYYEQYF,TGTGCCAGCAGCGTAGGGGCAGGGGGTTACTACGAGCAGTACTTC
NA,NA,TRBV2,15,TRBJ2-3,CASSDVGANTDTQYF,TGTGCCAGCAGTGACGTGGGGGCCAACACAGATACGCAGTATTTT
NA,NA,TRBV28,14,TRBJ2-4,CASSAGGIANIQYF,TGTGCCAGCAGTGCAGGGGGGATAGCGAACATTCAGTACTTC
NA,NA,TRBV6-1,16,TRBJ1-4,CASSEALAGFGEKLFF,TGTGCCAGCAGTGAAGCGCTTGCGGGGTTCGGTGAAAAACTGTTTTTT
NA,NA,TRBV2,14,TRBJ1-1,CASGGRPKGTEAFF,TGTGCCAGCGGGGGACGCCCTAAGGGGACTGAAGCTTTCTTT
TRBD1,NA,TRBV7-9,16,TRBJ2-1,CASSLDRTGGRNEQFF,TGTGCCAGCAGCTTAGATAGGACAGGGGGACGGAATGAGCAGTTCTTC
TRBD1,few,TRBV18,14,TRBJ1-2,CASSPGTEPYGYTF,TGTGCCAGCTCGCCCGGGACAGAACCCTATGGCTACACCTTC
NA,NA,TRBV21-1,17,TRBJ2-3,CASSKGRTSESTDTQYF,TGTGCCAGCAGCAAAGGTAGGACTAGCGAAAGCACAGATACGCAGTATTTT
NA,NA,TRBV5-3,16,TRBJ2-7,CARSNGIPGHHYEQYF,TGTGCCAGAAGCAACGGAATTCCGGGTCACCACTACGAGCAGTACTTC
NA,NA,TRBV7-8,14,TRBJ2-5,CASSTGGSPETQYF,TGTGCCAGCAGTACCGGGGGATCCCCGGAGACCCAGTACTTC
TRBD2,NA,TRBV7-8,11,TRBJ2-5,CAIREGETQYF,TGTGCCATCCGGGAGGGGGAGACCCAGTACTTC
TRBD1,NA,TRBV27,14,TRBJ1-2,CASSLRQGNYGYTF,TGTGCCAGCAGCCTACGACAGGGGAACTATGGCTACACCTTC
TRBD2,NA,TRBV7-8,16,TRBJ2-2,CASSLEPSGGARELFF,TGTGCCAGCAGCTTAGAACCTAGCGGGGGGGCCCGGGAGCTGTTTTTT
NA,NA,TRBV19,15,TRBJ1-1,CAKNPPRDLHTEAFF,TGTGCCAAGAACCCCCCCAGGGATCTGCACACTGAAGCTTTCTTT
TRBD1,NA,TRBV19,13,TRBJ1-6,CASSESDRGPLHF,TGTGCCAGTAGTGAATCGGACAGGGGGCCCCTCCACTTT
NA,once,TRBV28,13,TRBJ2-3,CASSQGLSDTQYF,TGTGCCAGCAGCCAAGGACTATCAGATACGCAGTATTTT
NA,NA,TRBV27,14,TRBJ1-1,CASSYRRRNTEAFF,TGTGCCAGCAGTTATCGGCGGAGGAACACTGAAGCTTTCTTT
TRBD1,once,TRBV7-9,15,TRBJ1-5,CASSMGTGDTQPQHF,TGTGCCAGCAGCATGGGGACAGGGGACACACAGCCCCAGCATTTT
NA,NA,TRBV7-9,14,TRBJ1-5,CASSSTGANQPQHF,TGTGCCAGCAGCTCCACGGGCGCCAATCAGCCCCAGCATTTT
NA,NA,TRBV7-7,15,TRBJ1-3,CASSPGPPGGNTIYF,TGTGCCAGCAGCCCGGGACCGCCGGGTGGAAACACCATATATTTT
NA,NA,TRBV7-6,15,TRBJ1-2,CASSLIIGQNYGYTF,TGTGCCAGCAGCTTAATTATAGGCCAGAACTATGGCTACACCTTC
NA,NA,TRBV15,17,TRBJ2-7,CATSRDLRRGRSYEQYF,TGTGCCACCAGCAGAGATTTACGGCGGGGAAGGTCCTACGAGCAGTACTTC
TRBD1,medium-sized,TRBV9,16,TRBJ1-4,CASSGQGGGVNEKLFF,TGTGCCAGCAGTGGACAGGGTGGGGGGGTTAATGAAAAACTGTTTTTT
TRBD1,NA,TRBV6-5,14,TRBJ1-2,CASSPGTGGHGYTF,TGTGCCAGCAGTCCCGGGACAGGGGGACATGGCTACACCTTC
NA,few,TRBV7-9,15,TRBJ1-3,CASSHTQGSGNTIYF,TGTGCCAGCAGTCACACCCAGGGGTCTGGAAACACCATATATTTT
NA,NA,TRBV7-7,13,TRBJ1-3,CASSLDAGNTIYF,TGTGCCAGCAGCTTAGACGCTGGAAACACCATATATTTT
NA,NA,TRBV6-1,15,TRBJ1-3,CASSIGQLYGNTIYF,TGTGCCAGCAGTATCGGACAGCTATATGGAAACACCATATATTTT
NA,NA,TRBV6-1,11,TRBJ2-7,CASLARYEQYF,TGTGCCAGCCTAGCCCGCTACGAGCAGTACTTC
NA,NA,TRBV7-2,12,TRBJ2-7,CASSPVSYEQYF,TGTGCCAGCAGCCCCGTGAGCTACGAGCAGTACTTC
TRBD1,NA,TRBV10-3,13,TRBJ1-3,CAISEGQGDTIYF,TGTGCCATCAGTGAAGGACAGGGGGACACCATATATTTT
NA,NA,TRBV7-3,14,TRBJ2-2,CASSLVANTGELFF,TGTGCCAGCAGCTTAGTCGCGAACACCGGGGAGCTGTTTTTT
NA,NA,TRBV7-3,15,TRBJ2-7,CASSLSAGQSYEQYF,TGTGCCAGCAGCTTATCGGCGGGACAGTCCTACGAGCAGTACTTC
NA,NA,TRBV29-1,13,TRBJ2-7,CSANDGTSYEQYF,TGCAGCGCCAATGACGGGACCTCCTACGAGCAGTACTTC